A selection of T cell receptor beta chains follows, all from one sample in a study of identical twins. TCRdb re-analysed the 5' RACE reads in MiXCR, keeping a single row per CDR3 protein. Among 690,000 or so distinct CDR3 sequences listed, over 5% were seen once. The sample taken for sequencing was naive T cells sorted from blood. These receptors all stem from a man aged 18 to 29 in good health. Each CDR3 is given with its conserved first and last residue. D genes are given only for firm matches. The size field is filled for only some rows; it gives once, few, many or a size class.

>many|NA|TRBJ1-1|TRBV21-1
TGTGCCAGCAGAAGACAGGGTGCTGAAGCTTTCTTT
CASRRQGAEAFF
>NA|NA|TRBJ1-5|TRBV11-2
TGTGCCAGCAGCTCATACGTAGGTCAGCCCCAGCATTTT
CASSSYVGQPQHF
>many|TRBD1|TRBJ2-2|TRBV12-3/TRBV12-4
TGTGCCAGCAGTTCCGCCCGGGACAGGGCAGGAACCGGGGAGCTGTTTTTT
CASSSARDRAGTGELFF
>NA|NA|TRBJ2-7|TRBV7-3
TGTGCCAGCAGCTCCGGGCCACGCGAGCAGTACTTC
CASSSGPREQYF
>NA|NA|TRBJ2-3|TRBV6-1
TGTGCCAGCAGGGACAGAACTAGCACAGATACGCAGTATTTT
CASRDRTSTDTQYF
>NA|NA|TRBJ2-1|TRBV7-2
TGTGCCAGCAGCCCCGGTCTTCTGGGCGGAGGTTACAATGAGCAGTTCTTC
CASSPGLLGGGYNEQFF
>many|TRBD2|TRBJ2-5|TRBV20-1
TGCAGTGCTACTAGACTAGCCCAAGAGACCCAGTACTTC
CSATRLAQETQYF
>NA|NA|TRBJ2-2|TRBV11-2
TGTGCCAGCAGCTTTGGAGGAGGAAACACCGGGGAGCTGTTTTTT
CASSFGGGNTGELFF
>many|TRBD1|TRBJ2-7|TRBV7-2
TGTGCCAGCAGCTTAGAGGGACAGGAAACCTACGAGCAGTACTTC
CASSLEGQETYEQYF
>many|TRBD1|TRBJ2-7|TRBV12-3/TRBV12-4
TGTGCCAGCAGTTTAAGTGGCAGGGGGCACGTCGAGCAGTACTTC
CASSLSGRGHVEQYF
>many|TRBD2|TRBJ2-1|TRBV20-1
TGCAGTGCTAGAGGGAAGACTAGCGGTGAGCAGTTCTTC
CSARGKTSGEQFF
>NA|NA|TRBJ1-1|TRBV7-6
TGTGCCAGCAGCCCCCGCGGCGGTATCACTGAAGCTTTCTTT
CASSPRGGITEAFF
>many|TRBD1|TRBJ2-2|TRBV10-3
TGTGCCATCAGTGATATCGTTCGAGACAGGGGGACCACCGGGGAGCTGTTTTTT
CAISDIVRDRGTTGELFF
>few|TRBD2|TRBJ2-1|TRBV11-2
TGTGCCAGCTCTTCAGGGGTCGGACTAGCGGGAGCCAATGAGCAGTTCTTC
CASSSGVGLAGANEQFF
>NA|NA|TRBJ2-1|TRBV19
TGTGCCAGTAGTTTAACCGGGACGGACTACAATGAGCAGTTCTTC
CASSLTGTDYNEQFF
>many|NA|TRBJ2-1|TRBV12-3/TRBV12-4
TGTGCCACCCCACTAGCAAACAATGAGCAGTTCTTC
CATPLANNEQFF
>few|TRBD2|TRBJ2-2|TRBV4-2
TGTGCCAGCAGCCAAGGGGAGGGGCTAGCGGGAGGCGGGGAGCTGTTTTTT
CASSQGEGLAGGGELFF
>few|NA|TRBJ2-3|TRBV12-5
TGTGCTAGTGGTTTGTACCCCCGGGAACTAGGCGGCGCAGATACGCAGTATTTT
CASGLYPRELGGADTQYF
>few|NA|TRBJ2-7|TRBV7-3
TGTGCCAGCAGCCTGCAATCGGGGGAGAGGTTCGAGCAGTACTTC
CASSLQSGERFEQYF
>many|NA|TRBJ2-3|TRBV20-1
TGCAGTGCTAGAGTGGCTTCCTCCCACGATACGCAGTATTTT
CSARVASSHDTQYF
>few|NA|TRBJ2-3|TRBV5-8
TGTGCCAGCAGCTTTATCAGGGGAAGCACAGATACGCAGTATTTT
CASSFIRGSTDTQYF
>many|TRBD1|TRBJ2-3|TRBV20-1
TGCAGTGCAGAACAGGGGGGACGAGATACGCAGTATTTT
CSAEQGGRDTQYF
>NA|NA|TRBJ2-5|TRBV7-2
TGTGCCAGCAGCCGGTGGGAGACCCAAGAGACCCAGTACTTC
CASSRWETQETQYF
>NA|TRBD1|TRBJ2-7|TRBV6-5
TGTGCCAGCAGTTACTCTACAGGGGCCTACGAGCAGTACTTC
CASSYSTGAYEQYF
>many|NA|TRBJ2-1|TRBV29-1
TGCAGCGTTTCCCTAGGGTCGGCTGAGCAGTTCTTC
CSVSLGSAEQFF
>NA|NA|TRBJ2-7|TRBV10-3
TGTGCCATCAGTGAGTCGATTTTGGGTCCATACGAGCAGTACTTC
CAISESILGPYEQYF
>many|TRBD2|TRBJ2-1|TRBV12-3/TRBV12-4
TGTGCCTCACGGACTAGCGGCCAGGACAAGCAGTTCTTC
CASRTSGQDKQFF
>many|NA|TRBJ1-2|TRBV12-3/TRBV12-4
TGTGCCAGCAGCCCATCCTTTCCCCGCTACACCTTC
CASSPSFPRYTF
>few|TRBD1|TRBJ2-5|TRBV7-8
TGTGCCAGCAGCCCAGAGGGGGCGACAGGGATCCAAGAGACCCAGTACTTC
CASSPEGATGIQETQYF
>few|NA|TRBJ1-4|TRBV12-3/TRBV12-4
TGTGCCAGCACCCTGGGCGTGGGGGAAAAACTGTTTTTT
CASTLGVGEKLFF
>many|NA|TRBJ2-5|TRBV20-1
TGCAGTGCTAGGGGAGTGCGGGGGCTCCAAGAGACCCAGTACTTC
CSARGVRGLQETQYF